This TCR beta chain was recorded in a study of T cell responses to AZD1222 COVID-19 vaccine. Clones were read by immunoSEQ multiplex PCR, and TCRdb kept only the in-frame ones, dropping some. The profile shows some 120,000 clones, more than 85% of them singletons. Points from the study as a whole: No day 14 peak samples; only post-peak repertoires were characterized.

For this clone: Its antigen is undetermined.

The sequencing here drew on peripheral blood, taken on day 0 of AZD1222 vaccination. This TCR derives from an adult in good health.

The CDR3 region has the DNA TGCAGCGTTCCTTACCGGGACAGGGGTTGTTCTGGAAACACCATATATTTT. Translation: CSVPYRDRGCSGNTIYF. V is TRBV29-1 and J is TRBJ1-3; 10 bases agree with TRBD1. The CDR3 spans 17 residues. V lost 5 bases and J lost 1; bases outside the gene matches: 11. CDR1 and CDR2 (germline): SQVTM, ANQGSEA.